Listed here is a single T cell receptor beta chain. As yet, its antigen is unknown. Between the trimmed V and J ends, which lost 1 base and 5 bases, there was a span of 20 bases. CDR3 length: 18 amino acids. Germline V CDR1 and CDR2: SEHNR, FQNEAQ (reference sequence). This record belongs to a study of T cell responses to AZD1222 COVID-19 vaccine. About the research overall: Researchers grouped second doses given at about 4 or about 12 weeks into one pool. Study findings and constraints: Once two AZD1222 doses were given, Spike-specific TCR breadth and depth went up. It should be noted that donors were predominantly white British and more often female, and clonal diversity was possibly underestimated. Sampled repertoires all dated from after the peak T cell response.

TCRdb keeps only in-frame clones here, not all; method: immunoSEQ multiplex PCR. This sample has about 130,000 clones, with over 85% found just once. The source of this sequence is an adult in good health. The V and J genes are TRBV7-9 and TRBJ1-4; D is perhaps TRBD1 (6 bases). Sequencing used peripheral blood, obtained on day 0 of AZD1222 vaccination. The CDR3 is CASSLGWGSGQQNEKLFF. The CDR3 coding sequence is TGTGCCAGCAGCTTAGGTTGGGGGTCGGGACAACAAAATGAAAAACTGTTTTTT.